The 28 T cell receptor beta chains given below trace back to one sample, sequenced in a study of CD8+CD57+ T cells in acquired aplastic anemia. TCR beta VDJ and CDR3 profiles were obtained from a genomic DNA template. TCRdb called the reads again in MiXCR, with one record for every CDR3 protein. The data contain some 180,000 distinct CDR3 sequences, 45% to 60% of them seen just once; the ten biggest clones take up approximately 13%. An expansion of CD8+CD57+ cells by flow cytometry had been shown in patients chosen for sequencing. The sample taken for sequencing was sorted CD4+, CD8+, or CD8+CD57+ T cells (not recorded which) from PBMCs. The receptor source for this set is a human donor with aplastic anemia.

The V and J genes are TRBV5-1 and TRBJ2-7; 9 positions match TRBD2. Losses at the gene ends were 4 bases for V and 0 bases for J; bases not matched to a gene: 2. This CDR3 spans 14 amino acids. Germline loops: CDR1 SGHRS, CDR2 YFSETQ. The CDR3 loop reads CASSAGGSSYEQYF. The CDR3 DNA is TGCGCCAGCAGCGCGGGGGGGAGCTCCTACGAGCAGTACTTC.

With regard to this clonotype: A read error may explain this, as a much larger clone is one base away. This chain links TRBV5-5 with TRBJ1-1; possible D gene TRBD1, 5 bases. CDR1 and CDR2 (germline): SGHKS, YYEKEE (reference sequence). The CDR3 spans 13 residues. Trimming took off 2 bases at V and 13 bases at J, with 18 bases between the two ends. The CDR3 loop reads CASSLESPRGGFF. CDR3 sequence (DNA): TGTGCCAGCAGCTTAGAAAGTCCTCGGGGGGGTTTCTTT. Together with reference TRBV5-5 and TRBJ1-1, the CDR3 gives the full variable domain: DAGVTQSPTHLIKTRGQQVTLRCSPISGHKSVSWYQQVLGQGPQFIFQYYEKEERGRGNFPDRFSARQFPNYSSELNVNALLLGDSALYLCASSLESPRGGFFGQGTRLTVV.

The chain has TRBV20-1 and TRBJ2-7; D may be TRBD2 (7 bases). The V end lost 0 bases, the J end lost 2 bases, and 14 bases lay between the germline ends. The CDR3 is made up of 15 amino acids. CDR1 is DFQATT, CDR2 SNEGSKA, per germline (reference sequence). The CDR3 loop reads CSARDQAGATYEQYF. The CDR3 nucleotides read TGCAGTGCTAGAGATCAGGCGGGGGCGACCTACGAGCAGTACTTC.

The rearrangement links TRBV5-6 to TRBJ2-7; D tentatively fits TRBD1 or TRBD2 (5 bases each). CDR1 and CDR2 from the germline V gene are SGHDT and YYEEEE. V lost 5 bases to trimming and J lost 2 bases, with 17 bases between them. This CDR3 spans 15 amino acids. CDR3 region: CASSPTPGTAYEQYF. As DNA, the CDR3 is TGTGCCAGCAGTCCCACTCCGGGGACCGCCTACGAGCAGTACTTC.

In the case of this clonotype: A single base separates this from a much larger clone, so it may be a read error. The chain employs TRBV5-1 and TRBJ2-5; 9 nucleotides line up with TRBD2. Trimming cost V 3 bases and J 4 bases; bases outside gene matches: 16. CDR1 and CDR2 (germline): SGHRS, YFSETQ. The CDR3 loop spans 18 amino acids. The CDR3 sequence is CASSSYRGLAGNRETQYF. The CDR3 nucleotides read TGCGCCAGCAGCTCATATAGGGGGCTAGCGGGAAACCGAGAGACCCAGTACTTC.

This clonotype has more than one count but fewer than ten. This chain's CDR3 is CAISGGQGSGNTIYF. The CDR3, as DNA: TGTGCCATCAGTGGGGGCCAGGGCTCTGGAAACACCATATATTTT. V gene TRBV10-3 combines with J gene TRBJ1-3, with D maybe TRBD1 (5 bases). Trimming took 4 bases from V and 0 from J, leaving 10 bases between them. The CDR3 totals 15 residues. Germline V gives CDR1 ENHRY, CDR2 SYGVKD.

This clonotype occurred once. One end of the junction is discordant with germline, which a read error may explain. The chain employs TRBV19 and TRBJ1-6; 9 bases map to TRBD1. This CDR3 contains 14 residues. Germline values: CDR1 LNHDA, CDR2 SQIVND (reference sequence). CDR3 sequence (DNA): TGTGCCACCAGAGAGGACAGGGGTTTCTCACCCCTCGACTTT. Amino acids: CATREDRGFSPLDF. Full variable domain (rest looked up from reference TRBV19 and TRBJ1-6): DGGITQSPKYLFRKEGQNVTLSCEQNLNHDAMYWYRQDPGQGLRLIYYSQIVNDFQKGDIAEGYSVSREKKESFPLTVTSAQKNPTAFYLCATREDRGFSPLDFGNGTRLTVT.

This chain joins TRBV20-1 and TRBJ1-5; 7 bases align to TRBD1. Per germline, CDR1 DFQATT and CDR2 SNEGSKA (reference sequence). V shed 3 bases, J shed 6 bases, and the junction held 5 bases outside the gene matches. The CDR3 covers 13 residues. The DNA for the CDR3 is TGCAGTGCTAGCGGGACAGCACCTCAGCCCCAGCATTTT. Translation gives CSASGTAPQPQHF.

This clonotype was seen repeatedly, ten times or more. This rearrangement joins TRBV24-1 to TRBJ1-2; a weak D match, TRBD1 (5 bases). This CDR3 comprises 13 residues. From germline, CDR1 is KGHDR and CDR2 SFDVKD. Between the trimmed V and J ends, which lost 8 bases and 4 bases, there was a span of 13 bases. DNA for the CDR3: TGTGCCACCATACAGGCGGCCGGCTATGGCTACACCTTC. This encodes CATIQAAGYGYTF.

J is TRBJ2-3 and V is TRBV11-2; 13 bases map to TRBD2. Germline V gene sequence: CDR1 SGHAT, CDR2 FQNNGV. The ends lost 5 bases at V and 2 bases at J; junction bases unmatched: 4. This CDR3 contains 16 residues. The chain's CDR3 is CASSAGLAGVTDTQYF. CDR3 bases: TGTGCCAGCAGCGCCGGACTAGCGGGGGTCACAGATACGCAGTATTTT.

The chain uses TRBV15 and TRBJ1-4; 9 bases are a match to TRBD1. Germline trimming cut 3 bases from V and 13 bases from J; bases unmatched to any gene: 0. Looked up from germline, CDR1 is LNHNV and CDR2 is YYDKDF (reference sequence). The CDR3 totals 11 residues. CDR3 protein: CATSRGQGLFF. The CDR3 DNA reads TGTGCCACCAGCAGGGGACAGGGACTGTTTTTT. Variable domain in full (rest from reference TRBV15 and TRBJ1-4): DAMVIQNPRYQVTQFGKPVTLSCSQTLNHNVMYWYQQKSSQAPKLLFHYYDKDFNNEADTPDNFQSRRPNTSFCFLDIRSPGLGDTAMYLCATSRGQGLFFGSGTQLSVL.

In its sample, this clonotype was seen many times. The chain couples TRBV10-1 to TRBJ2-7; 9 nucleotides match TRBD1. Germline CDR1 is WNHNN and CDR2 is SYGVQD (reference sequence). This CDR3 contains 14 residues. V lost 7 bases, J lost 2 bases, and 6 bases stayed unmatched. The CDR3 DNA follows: TGCGCCAGCAAACTGGGGACAGGGCCCTACGAGCAGTACTTC. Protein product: CASKLGTGPYEQYF.

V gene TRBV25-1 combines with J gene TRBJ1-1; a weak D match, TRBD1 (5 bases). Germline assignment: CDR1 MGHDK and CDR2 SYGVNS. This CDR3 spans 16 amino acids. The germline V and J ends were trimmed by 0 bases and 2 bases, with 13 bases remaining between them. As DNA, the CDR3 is TGTGCCAGCAGTGAATATAATTCAGGGCGCAACACTGAAGCTTTCTTT. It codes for CASSEYNSGRNTEAFF.

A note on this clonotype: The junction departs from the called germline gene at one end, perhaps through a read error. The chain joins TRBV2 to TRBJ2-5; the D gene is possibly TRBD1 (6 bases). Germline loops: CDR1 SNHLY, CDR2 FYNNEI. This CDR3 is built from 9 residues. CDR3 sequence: CASKATQGF. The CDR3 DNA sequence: TGTGCCAGCAAGGCCACCCAGGGGTTC.

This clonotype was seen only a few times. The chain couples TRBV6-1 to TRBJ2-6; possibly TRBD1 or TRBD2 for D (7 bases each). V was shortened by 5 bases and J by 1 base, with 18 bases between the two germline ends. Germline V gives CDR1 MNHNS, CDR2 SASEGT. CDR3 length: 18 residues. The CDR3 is CASSPKGAGESGANVLTF. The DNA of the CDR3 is TGTGCCAGCAGTCCAAAGGGGGCGGGGGAATCTGGGGCCAACGTCCTGACTTTC.

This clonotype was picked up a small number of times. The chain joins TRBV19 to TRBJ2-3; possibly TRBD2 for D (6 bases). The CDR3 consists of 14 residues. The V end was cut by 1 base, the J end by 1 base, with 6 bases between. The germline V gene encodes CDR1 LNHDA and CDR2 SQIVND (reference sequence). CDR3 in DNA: TGTGCCAGTAGTATAGCGGGGGGCACAGATACGCAGTATTTT. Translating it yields CASSIAGGTDTQYF.

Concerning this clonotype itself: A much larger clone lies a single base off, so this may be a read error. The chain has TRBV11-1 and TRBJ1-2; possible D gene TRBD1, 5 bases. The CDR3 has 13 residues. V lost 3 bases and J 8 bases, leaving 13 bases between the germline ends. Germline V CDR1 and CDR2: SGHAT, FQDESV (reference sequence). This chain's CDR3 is CASSFAARGGYTF. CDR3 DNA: TGTGCCAGCAGCTTTGCTGCCCGGGGGGGCTACACCTTC. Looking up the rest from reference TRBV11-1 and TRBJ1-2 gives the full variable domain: EAEVAQSPRYKITEKSQAVAFWCDPISGHATLYWYRQILGQGPELLVQFQDESVVDDSQLPKDRFSAERLKGVDSTLKIQPAELGDSAMYLCASSFAARGGYTFGSGTRLTVV.

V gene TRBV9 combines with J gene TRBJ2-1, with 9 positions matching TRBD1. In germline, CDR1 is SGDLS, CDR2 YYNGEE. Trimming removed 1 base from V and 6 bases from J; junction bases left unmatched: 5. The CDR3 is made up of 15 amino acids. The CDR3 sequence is CASSVQDRGGNEQFF. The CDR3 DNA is TGTGCCAGCAGCGTACAGGACAGGGGAGGCAATGAGCAGTTCTTC.

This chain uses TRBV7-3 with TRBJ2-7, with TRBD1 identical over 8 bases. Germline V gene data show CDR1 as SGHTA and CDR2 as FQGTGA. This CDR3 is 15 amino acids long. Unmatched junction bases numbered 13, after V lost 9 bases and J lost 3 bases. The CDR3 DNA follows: TGTGCCAGACAATCCACGGGACAGGTCCTCTACGAGCAGTACTTC. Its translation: CARQSTGQVLYEQYF.

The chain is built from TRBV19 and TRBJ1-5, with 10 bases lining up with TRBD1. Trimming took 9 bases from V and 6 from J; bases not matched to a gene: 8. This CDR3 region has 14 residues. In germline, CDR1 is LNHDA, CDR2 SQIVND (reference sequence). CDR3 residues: CASRGQGTGQPQHF. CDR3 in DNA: TGTGCCAGCCGGGGACAGGGGACGGGTCAGCCCCAGCATTTT.

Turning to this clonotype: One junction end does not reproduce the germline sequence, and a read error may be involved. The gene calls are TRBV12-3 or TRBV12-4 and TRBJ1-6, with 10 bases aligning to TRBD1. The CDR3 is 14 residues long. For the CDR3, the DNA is TGTGCCTGCACCAGACAGGGGGCGGCTTCACCTCTCCACTTT. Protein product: CACTRQGAASPLHF.

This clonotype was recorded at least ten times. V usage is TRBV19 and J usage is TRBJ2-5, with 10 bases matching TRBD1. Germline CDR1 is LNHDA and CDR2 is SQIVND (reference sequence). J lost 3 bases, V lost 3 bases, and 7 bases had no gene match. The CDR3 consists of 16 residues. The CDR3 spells CASSIVPGQGKETQYF. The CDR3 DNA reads TGTGCCAGTAGTATCGTACCGGGACAGGGGAAAGAGACCCAGTACTTC.

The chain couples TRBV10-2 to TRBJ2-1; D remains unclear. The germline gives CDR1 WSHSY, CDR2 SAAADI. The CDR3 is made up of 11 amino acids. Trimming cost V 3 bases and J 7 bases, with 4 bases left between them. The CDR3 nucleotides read TGCGCCAGCAGTGATGGGAATGAGCAGTTCTTC. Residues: CASSDGNEQFF.

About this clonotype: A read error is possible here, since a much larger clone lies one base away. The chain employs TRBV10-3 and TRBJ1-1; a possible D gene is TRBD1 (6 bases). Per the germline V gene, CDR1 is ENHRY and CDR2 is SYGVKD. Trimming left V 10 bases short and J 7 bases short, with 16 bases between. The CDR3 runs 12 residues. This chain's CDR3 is CATSYRVDEAFF. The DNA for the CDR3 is TGTGCCACCAGCTACAGGGTTGATGAAGCTTTCTTT.

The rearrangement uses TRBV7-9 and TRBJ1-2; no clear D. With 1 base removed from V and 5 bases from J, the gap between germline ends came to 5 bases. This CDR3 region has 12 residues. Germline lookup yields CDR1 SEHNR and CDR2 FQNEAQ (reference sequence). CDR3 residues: CASSLVGYGYTF. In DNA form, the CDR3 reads TGTGCCAGCAGCTTAGTCGGGTATGGCTACACCTTC.

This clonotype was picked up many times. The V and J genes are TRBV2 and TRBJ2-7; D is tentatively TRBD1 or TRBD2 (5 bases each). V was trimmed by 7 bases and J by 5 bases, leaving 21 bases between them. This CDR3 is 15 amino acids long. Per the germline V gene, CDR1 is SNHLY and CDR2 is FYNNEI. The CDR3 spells CASTRGAGFLDEQYF. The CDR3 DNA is TGTGCCAGCACTCGAGGGGCAGGGTTTCTCGACGAGCAGTACTTC. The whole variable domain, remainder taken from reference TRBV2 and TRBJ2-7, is EPEVTQTPSHQVTQMGQEVILRCVPISNHLYFYWYRQILGQKVEFLVSFYNNEISEKSEIFDDQFSVERPDGSNFTLKIRSTKLEDSAMYFCASTRGAGFLDEQYFGPGTRLTVT.

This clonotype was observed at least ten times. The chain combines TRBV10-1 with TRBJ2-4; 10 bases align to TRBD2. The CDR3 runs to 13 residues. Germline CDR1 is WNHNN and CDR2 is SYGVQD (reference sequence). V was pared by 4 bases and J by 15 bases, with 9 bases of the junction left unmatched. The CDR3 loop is CASSGKRGGFLYF. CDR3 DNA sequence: TGCGCCAGCAGTGGGAAGCGGGGGGGCTTCCTGTACTTC.

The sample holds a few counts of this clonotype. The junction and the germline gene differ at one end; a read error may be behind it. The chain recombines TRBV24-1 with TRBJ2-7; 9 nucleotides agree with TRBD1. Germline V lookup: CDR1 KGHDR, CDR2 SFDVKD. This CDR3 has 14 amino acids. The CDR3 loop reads CATSDSGTGPERYF. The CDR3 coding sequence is TGTGCCACCAGTGATTCCGGGACAGGGCCTGAGCGGTACTTC.